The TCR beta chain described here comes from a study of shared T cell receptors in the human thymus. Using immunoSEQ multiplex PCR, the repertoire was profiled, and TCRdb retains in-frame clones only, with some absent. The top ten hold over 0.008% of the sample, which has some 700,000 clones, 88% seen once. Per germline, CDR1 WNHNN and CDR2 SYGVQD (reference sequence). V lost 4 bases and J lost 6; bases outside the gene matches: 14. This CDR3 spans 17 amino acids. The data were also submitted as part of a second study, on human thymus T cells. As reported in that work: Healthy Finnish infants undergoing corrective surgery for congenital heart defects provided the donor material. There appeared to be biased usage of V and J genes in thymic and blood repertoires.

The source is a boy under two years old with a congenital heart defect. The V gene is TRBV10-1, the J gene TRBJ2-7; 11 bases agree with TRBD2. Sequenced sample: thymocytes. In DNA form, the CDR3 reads TGCGCCAGCAGTGGAGCTAGCGGGAGGCCCACCCCCTCCGAGCAGTACTTC. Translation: CASSGASGRPTPSEQYF.